These T cell receptor beta chains were read from a single sample in a study of cytomegalovirus exposure and HLA in healthy donors. Data came from immunoSEQ multiplex PCR; TCRdb stores just in-frame clones and leaves some out. The sample has some 270,000 clones; about 80% are singletons. The sequenced sample was PBMCs. The receptors shown here come from a girl aged 2-10 years in good health and CMV-seronegative. Each CDR3 is given with its conserved first and last residue. Each record gives: D gene, J gene, clone size, V gene, CDR3 DNA, CDR3 protein. D genes are given only for firm matches. Part of the rows lack a size; the others show once, few, many or a class for expanded clones.

D: TRBD1
J: TRBJ2-7
size: -
V: TRBV9
DNA: TGTGCCAGCAGCGTAACCGGGACAGGGCACTACGAGCAGTACTTC
CDR3: CASSVTGTGHYEQYF

D: -
J: TRBJ2-7
size: -
V: TRBV29-1
DNA: TGCAGCGTTGTGGGGGGGACAGGAGACTACGAGCAGTACTTC
CDR3: CSVVGGTGDYEQYF

D: TRBD2
J: TRBJ2-7
size: few
V: TRBV11-2
DNA: TGTGCCAGCAGCTTCCCCCTGGGGGGGTTGGAGCAGTACTTC
CDR3: CASSFPLGGLEQYF

D: TRBD2
J: TRBJ2-3
size: once
V: TRBV9
DNA: TGTGCCAGCAGCACCGGACTAGCGGGAGGGTTCACAGATACGCAGTATTTT
CDR3: CASSTGLAGGFTDTQYF

D: -
J: TRBJ1-1
size: -
V: TRBV18
DNA: TGTGCCAGCTCACCACGGGACGGGGGGGATAACACTGAAGCTTTCTTT
CDR3: CASSPRDGGDNTEAFF

D: -
J: TRBJ2-1
size: -
V: TRBV7-2
DNA: TGTGCCAGCAGCTTAGGCCTCTTCGGTGAGCAGTTCTTC
CDR3: CASSLGLFGEQFF

D: TRBD1
J: TRBJ1-5
size: -
V: TRBV19
DNA: TGTGCCACCTTAGACAGGGGGTACAATCAGCCCCAGCATTTT
CDR3: CATLDRGYNQPQHF

D: TRBD2
J: TRBJ2-1
size: -
V: TRBV7-6
DNA: TGTGCCAGCAGCTCCGAGCGGGAGGGCCGGTACAATGAGCAGTTCTTC
CDR3: CASSSEREGRYNEQFF

D: TRBD1
J: TRBJ2-5
size: -
V: TRBV6-1
DNA: TGTGCCAGCAGGAACAGGGGAGAGACCCAGTACTTC
CDR3: CASRNRGETQYF

D: -
J: TRBJ2-7
size: -
V: TRBV7-6
DNA: TGTGCCAGCAGCGACAGGAGCTTGGGCGAGCAGTACTTC
CDR3: CASSDRSLGEQYF

D: -
J: TRBJ1-2
size: -
V: TRBV29-1
DNA: TGCAGCGTTGAACTTCTGGGGGCGCAAGGCTACACCTTC
CDR3: CSVELLGAQGYTF

D: -
J: TRBJ1-2
size: -
V: TRBV29-1
DNA: TGCAGCGTGCCCCAGGGGTATGGCTACACCTTC
CDR3: CSVPQGYGYTF

D: TRBD1
J: TRBJ1-3
size: -
V: TRBV28
DNA: TGTGCCAGCAGTTTAGGGACAGGGGCTGGAAACACCATATATTTT
CDR3: CASSLGTGAGNTIYF

D: -
J: TRBJ1-5
size: -
V: TRBV5-8
DNA: TGTGCCAGCAGCTTGGAGGCAGGGTTTCAGCCCCAGCATTTT
CDR3: CASSLEAGFQPQHF

D: -
J: TRBJ2-7
size: -
V: TRBV28
DNA: TGTGCCAGCAGTCTGGAGTACGAGCAGTACTTC
CDR3: CASSLEYEQYF

D: TRBD1
J: TRBJ2-7
size: -
V: TRBV2
DNA: TGTGCCGGATCGACAGGGGGTAAACGCGAGCAGTACTTC
CDR3: CAGSTGGKREQYF

D: TRBD2
J: TRBJ2-3
size: -
V: TRBV5-6
DNA: TGTGCCAGCAGCTTGGGCGGACTAGCGGGAACAGATACGCAGTATTTT
CDR3: CASSLGGLAGTDTQYF

D: TRBD2
J: TRBJ2-3
size: once
V: TRBV5-5
DNA: TGTGCCAGCAGCTTGTCCCCTAGCGGGAGCACAGATACGCAGTATTTT
CDR3: CASSLSPSGSTDTQYF

D: -
J: TRBJ2-3
size: -
V: TRBV18
DNA: TGTGCCAGCTCACCATCTGACTGGGGACACCGAACAGATACGCAGTATTTT
CDR3: CASSPSDWGHRTDTQYF

D: TRBD2
J: TRBJ2-5
size: -
V: TRBV28
DNA: TGTGCCAGCAGGACAGGTGGACTAGCCTTGGGAGAAGAGACCCAGTACTTC
CDR3: CASRTGGLALGEETQYF

D: TRBD1
J: TRBJ1-1
size: -
V: TRBV28
DNA: TGTGCCAGCAGTCCCCGGGACAGGTGGGTGAACACTGAAGCTTTCTTT
CDR3: CASSPRDRWVNTEAFF

D: TRBD2
J: TRBJ2-1
size: once
V: TRBV5-1
DNA: TGCGCCAGCAGCTTGGGGACTAGCGGGAGTTATGAGCAGTTCTTC
CDR3: CASSLGTSGSYEQFF

D: -
J: TRBJ2-7
size: -
V: TRBV6-5
DNA: TGTGCCAGCAGGACAGTTTTCTACGAGCAGTACTTC
CDR3: CASRTVFYEQYF

D: TRBD1
J: TRBJ2-5
size: -
V: TRBV5-4
DNA: TGTGCCAGCAGCCAGGGACAGGGACGCCAAGAGACCCAGTACTTC
CDR3: CASSQGQGRQETQYF

D: -
J: TRBJ1-1
size: -
V: TRBV20-1
DNA: TGCAGTGCTCTAGGACACATTGGAGCTTTCTTT
CDR3: CSALGHIGAFF

D: TRBD2
J: TRBJ2-6
size: -
V: TRBV27
DNA: TGTGCCAGCAGTTTAGCTAGCGGGCTCCCCTCTGGGGCCAACGTCCTGACTTTC
CDR3: CASSLASGLPSGANVLTF

D: -
J: TRBJ2-7
size: -
V: TRBV9
DNA: TGTGCCAGCAGCGAAGGAGGGGACGAGCAGTACTTC
CDR3: CASSEGGDEQYF

D: -
J: TRBJ2-3
size: -
V: TRBV14
DNA: TGTGCCAGCAGCCAAGATCTGGAGATTAGGAGTGATACGCAGTATTTT
CDR3: CASSQDLEIRSDTQYF

D: TRBD2
J: TRBJ2-7
size: -
V: TRBV11-1
DNA: TGTGCCAGCAGCTATACTAGCGGGGGGACCCGAGCCTACGAGCAGTACTTC
CDR3: CASSYTSGGTRAYEQYF

D: -
J: TRBJ2-7
size: -
V: TRBV15
DNA: TGTGCCACCATGGGGGGGGGCGGGGTCAGAGACTACGAGCAGTACTTC
CDR3: CATMGGGGVRDYEQYF

D: TRBD2
J: TRBJ2-1
size: -
V: TRBV14
DNA: TGTGCCAGCAGCCAAGACGCCGGGGGGGCCTCGGGTGAGCAGTTCTTC
CDR3: CASSQDAGGASGEQFF

D: TRBD2
J: TRBJ2-5
size: -
V: TRBV4-1
DNA: TGCGCCAGCAGCCAAGATGGGACTAGCGGGGGGCCTGAGCGGGAGACCCAGTACTTC
CDR3: CASSQDGTSGGPERETQYF

D: TRBD2
J: TRBJ2-2
size: -
V: TRBV4-1
DNA: TGCGCCAGCAGCCGGACGACTAGCGCGAGCACCGGGGAGCTGTTTTTT
CDR3: CASSRTTSASTGELFF

D: TRBD1
J: TRBJ1-5
size: -
V: TRBV6-5
DNA: TGTGCCAGCAGCTCCCTTGCGACAGGGAATCAGCCCCAGCATTTT
CDR3: CASSSLATGNQPQHF

D: TRBD1
J: TRBJ1-2
size: -
V: TRBV5-1
DNA: TGCGCCAGCAGCTTGGCTGACAGGGGGGACTATGGCTACACCTTC
CDR3: CASSLADRGDYGYTF

D: -
J: TRBJ1-1
size: -
V: TRBV2
DNA: TGTGCCAGCACCCCCGGTGAGAGGTATGAAGCTTTCTTT
CDR3: CASTPGERYEAFF

D: -
J: TRBJ2-3
size: -
V: TRBV7-3
DNA: TGTGCCAGCAGCTTAAGGAGCGGGCAGACAGATACGCAGTATTTT
CDR3: CASSLRSGQTDTQYF

D: TRBD1
J: TRBJ2-1
size: -
V: TRBV7-9
DNA: TGTGCCAGCAGCTCTAAGGACAGGTTAGATGAGCAGTTCTTC
CDR3: CASSSKDRLDEQFF

D: -
J: TRBJ1-1
size: -
V: TRBV6-5
DNA: TGTGCCAGCAGTTACTCGCCGGGGACTGAAGCTTTCTTT
CDR3: CASSYSPGTEAFF

D: -
J: TRBJ1-6
size: few
V: TRBV27
DNA: TGTGCCAGCAGTTTGATGGGGCAGGGGAATTCACCCCTCCACTTT
CDR3: CASSLMGQGNSPLHF

D: -
J: TRBJ2-7
size: -
V: TRBV10-1
DNA: TGCGCCAGCGGCCGGGACAACTACGAGCAGTACTTC
CDR3: CASGRDNYEQYF

D: -
J: TRBJ2-1
size: -
V: TRBV7-3
DNA: TGTGCCAGCAGTCAGACGGGAGACCCTTACAATGAGCAGTTCTTC
CDR3: CASSQTGDPYNEQFF

D: TRBD1
J: TRBJ1-2
size: -
V: TRBV19
DNA: TGTGCCAGTAGTACGAGCAGGGGGCTTGCCTATGGCTACACCTTC
CDR3: CASSTSRGLAYGYTF

D: -
J: TRBJ2-2
size: -
V: TRBV7-8
DNA: TGTGCCAGCAGCCTGAGGACCGGGGAGCTGTTTTTT
CDR3: CASSLRTGELFF

D: TRBD1
J: TRBJ2-7
size: -
V: TRBV5-6
DNA: TGTGCCAGCAGCGGGGACAGGACCTACGAGCAGTACTTC
CDR3: CASSGDRTYEQYF

D: TRBD2
J: TRBJ2-3
size: once
V: TRBV19
DNA: TGTGCCAGTAGCTTCGGGACTAGCGGGGGTGGCACAGATACGCAGTATTTT
CDR3: CASSFGTSGGGTDTQYF

D: -
J: TRBJ1-1
size: -
V: TRBV2
DNA: TGTGCCAGCAGTGGCCCGGGGTGGGCTGAAGCTTTCTTT
CDR3: CASSGPGWAEAFF

D: TRBD1
J: TRBJ1-4
size: -
V: TRBV4-1
DNA: TGCGCCAGCGGCCCAGACGAGGGGGCTCATGAAAAACTGTTTTTT
CDR3: CASGPDEGAHEKLFF

D: -
J: TRBJ2-7
size: -
V: TRBV28
DNA: TGTGCCAGCAGTTTTGGGGGGTTCGGGCAGTACTTC
CDR3: CASSFGGFGQYF

D: TRBD1
J: TRBJ2-2
size: -
V: TRBV9
DNA: TGTGCCAGCAGCGTCCGCGAGGACAGGGGCACCGGGGAGCTGTTTTTT
CDR3: CASSVREDRGTGELFF

D: -
J: TRBJ1-1
size: -
V: TRBV6-5
DNA: TGTGCCAGCAGTTACTCCGGACATTACATGAACACTGAAGCTTTCTTT
CDR3: CASSYSGHYMNTEAFF

D: -
J: TRBJ1-1
size: -
V: TRBV4-1
DNA: TGCGCCAGCAGCCAAGACAGGGAAAGCACTGAAGCTTTCTTT
CDR3: CASSQDRESTEAFF

D: TRBD2
J: TRBJ2-1
size: once
V: TRBV11-2
DNA: TGTGCCAGCAGCTATAGCGGGGTTTACAATGAGCAGTTCTTC
CDR3: CASSYSGVYNEQFF

D: -
J: TRBJ2-5
size: few
V: TRBV19
DNA: TGTGCCAGTAGTATCGGCGGACATGCGGTCGGAGAGACCCAGTACTTC
CDR3: CASSIGGHAVGETQYF